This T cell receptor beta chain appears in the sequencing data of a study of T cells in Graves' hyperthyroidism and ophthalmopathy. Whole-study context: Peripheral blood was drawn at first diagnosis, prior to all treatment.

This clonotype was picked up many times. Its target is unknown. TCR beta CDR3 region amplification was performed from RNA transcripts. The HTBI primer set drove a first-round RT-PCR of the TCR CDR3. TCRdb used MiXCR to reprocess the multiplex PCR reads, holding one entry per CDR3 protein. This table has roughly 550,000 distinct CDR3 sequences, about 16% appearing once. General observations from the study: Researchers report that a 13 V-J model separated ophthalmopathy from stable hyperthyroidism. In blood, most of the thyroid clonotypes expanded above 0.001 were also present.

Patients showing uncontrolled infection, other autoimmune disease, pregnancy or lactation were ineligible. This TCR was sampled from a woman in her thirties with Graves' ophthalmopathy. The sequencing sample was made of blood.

In DNA, the CDR3 is TGTGCCAGCAGGTCGGGGACAGATAGTTACGAGCAGTACTTC. It is translated as CASRSGTDSYEQYF. The chain uses TRBV12-3 or TRBV12-4 and TRBJ2-7; 7 nucleotides agree with TRBD1. After removal of 6 bases from V and 4 bases from J, the junction contained 9 bases not matched to a gene. The CDR3 is 14 residues long.